The rows below give T cell receptor beta chains drawn from one sample of a study of shared clonotypes between healthy human individuals. TCRdb keeps only in-frame clones here, not all; method: immunoSEQ multiplex PCR. This table has 450,000 to 500,000 clones, around 73% appearing once. Sample: PBMCs. These receptors were taken from a woman in her forties in good health. Some clones in this sample may be carry-over from other donors' samples. CDR3s include the opening cysteine and the closing phenylalanine or tryptophan. D genes are given only for firm matches. Size tells how often a clone was seen (once, few, many) or the class of an expanded clone, and some rows leave it out.

d_call,v_call,j_call,clone_size,cdr3_nt,cdr3_aa
.,TRBV4-2,TRBJ1-1,.,TGTGCCAGCAGCCGCCCCAGTGGAATGAACACTGAAGCTTTCTTT,CASSRPSGMNTEAFF
.,TRBV7-2,TRBJ2-5,.,TGTGCCAGCAGCTCACGGGGGACCCAGTACTTC,CASSSRGTQYF
.,TRBV6-1,TRBJ2-5,few,TGTGCCAGCAGTGAATTAGCGGATCGACAAGAGACCCAGTACTTC,CASSELADRQETQYF
.,TRBV5-1,TRBJ1-3,.,TGCGCCCCCCTGGTGGGCCCAAGGTCTGGAAACACCATATATTTT,CAPLVGPRSGNTIYF
.,TRBV10-3,TRBJ1-2,.,TGTGCCATCAGTGAGTCTCAGGGTGTAGATGGCTACACCTTC,CAISESQGVDGYTF
TRBD1,TRBV5-1,TRBJ1-1,.,TGCGCCAGCGCGACAGGGGCGGGCACTGAAGCTTTCTTT,CASATGAGTEAFF
TRBD2,TRBV27,TRBJ2-7,.,TGTGCCAGCAATCCCCCTAGCGGGAGAGGATTTCGGGACGAGCAGTACTTC,CASNPPSGRGFRDEQYF
TRBD1,TRBV27,TRBJ2-6,.,TGTGCCAGCAGTCGACAGGGCTCTGGGGCCAACGTCCTGACTTTC,CASSRQGSGANVLTF
.,TRBV21-1,TRBJ2-1,.,TGTGCCAGCAGCAAAGGGGTCATTAATCGGGCCCCCTACAATGAGCAGTTCTTC,CASSKGVINRAPYNEQFF
.,TRBV7-9,TRBJ1-2,medium-sized,TGTGCCAGCAGCTTAGCTACAGGGTACTATGGCTACACCTTC,CASSLATGYYGYTF
.,TRBV28,TRBJ2-1,.,TGTGCCAGCAGCCCGGTGGGTAGTTATTACAATGAGCAGTTCTTC,CASSPVGSYYNEQFF
.,TRBV29-1,TRBJ1-1,.,TGCAGCGCTGGGGGTTGGACTGAAGCTTTCTTT,CSAGGWTEAFF
.,TRBV4-2,TRBJ2-1,.,TGTGCCAGCAGCCAAGATTTTCCGTTGCCCCCTAGCCTTTTTGGCTATGAGCAGTTCTTC,CASSQDFPLPPSLFGYEQFF
TRBD1,TRBV7-9,TRBJ1-4,.,TGTGCCAGCAGCTCCGGGACAGGGGTTGAAAAACTGTTTTTT,CASSSGTGVEKLFF
.,TRBV2,TRBJ1-1,.,TGTGCCAGCAGTGAAATGGGGCAGAACACTGAAGCTTTCTTT,CASSEMGQNTEAFF
.,TRBV28,TRBJ1-5,few,TGTGCCAGCAGTTTAAGAGGATTGAGCAATCAGCCCCAGCATTTT,CASSLRGLSNQPQHF
.,TRBV11-3,TRBJ2-6,few,TGTGCCAGCAGCTGGGCCGACTCTGGGGCCAACGTCCTGACTTTC,CASSWADSGANVLTF